These 24 T cell receptor beta chains came from one sample sequenced in a study of OX40 agonist ivuxolimab in advanced cancers. Using immunoSEQ multiplex PCR, the repertoire was profiled, and TCRdb retains in-frame clones only, with some absent. The table lists approximately 17,000 clones, almost 85% of them singletons. This sample comprised CD4+ or CD8+ T cells sorted from blood, obtained in a trial of the OX40 agonist ivuxolimab. The receptors were sampled from an adult with an advanced solid tumor such as melanoma, head and neck, liver or kidney cancer.

The chain carries TRBV7-6 and TRBJ2-1; TRBD2 aligns across 10 bases. The CDR3 totals 16 residues. Losses at the gene ends were 1 base for V and 8 bases for J; bases not matched to a gene: 8. Germline V gene lookup returns CDR1 SGHVS and CDR2 FNYEAQ. CDR3 region: CASSLGTSGYLDEQFF. The CDR3 region has the DNA TGTGCCAGCAGCTTAGGGACTAGCGGATATTTAGATGAGCAGTTCTTC.

The chain is built from TRBV4-1 and TRBJ2-5, with D uncertain. The V end lost 1 base, the J end lost 5 bases, and 17 bases lay between the germline ends. Looked up from germline, CDR1 is MGHRA and CDR2 is YSYEKL. This CDR3 spans 16 amino acids. CDR3 DNA sequence: TGCGCCAGCAGCCAAGTGTCGTCGGGTACTTCGGAGACCCAGTACTTC. Translating it yields CASSQVSSGTSETQYF.

The CDR3 nucleotides are TGTGCCACCAGCAGAGAAGGGATTGGGAATGAGCAGTTCTTC. Translated, it gives CATSREGIGNEQFF. The chain combines TRBV15 with TRBJ2-1; D is uncertain. CDR3 length: 14 amino acids. The germline V gene has CDR1 LNHNV and CDR2 YYDKDF (reference sequence). V was clipped by 0 bases and J by 7 bases, with 10 bases between them.

The genes are TRBV7-9 and TRBJ2-1; the match to TRBD1 covers 11 bases. This CDR3 has 17 amino acids. Germline V gene data show CDR1 as SEHNR and CDR2 as FQNEAQ (reference sequence). Losses at the gene ends were 5 bases for V and 6 bases for J; bases not matched to a gene: 12. The CDR3 nucleotides read TGTGCCAGCAGCCAAAGATGGGACAGGGGGGCGGCCAATGAGCAGTTCTTC. This sequence encodes CASSQRWDRGAANEQFF.

The rearrangement joins TRBV6-1 to TRBJ2-7; D remains unclear. This CDR3 contains 12 residues. CDR1 and CDR2 (germline): MNHNS, SASEGT. V was pared by 2 bases and J by 7 bases, with 9 bases between. CDR3 coding DNA: TGTGCCAGCAGTGAACGAGTGGGGGAGCAGTACTTC. This gives the protein CASSERVGEQYF.

This sequence joins TRBV7-2 and TRBJ1-1; D might be TRBD1 (5 bases). The CDR3 consists of 14 residues. V was clipped by 6 bases and J by 2 bases, with 13 bases between them. Germline CDR1 reads SGHTA; CDR2 reads FQGNSA. The CDR3 protein is CASRTGQTNTEAFF. DNA for the CDR3: TGTGCCAGCAGGACGGGGCAGACAAACACTGAAGCTTTCTTT.

The rearrangement joins TRBV11-2 to TRBJ2-5; D is uncertain. The end of the DNA fits TRBJ2-7 better, so the J call may be wrong. The V gene's germline CDR1 is SGHAT and CDR2 FQNNGV. The CDR3 spans 11 residues. DNA of the CDR3: TGTGCCAGCAGCTTAAGTAACGAGCAGTACTTC. It is translated as CASSLSNEQYF.

The rearrangement links TRBV4-1 to TRBJ1-5; 10 bases are shared with TRBD1. CDR1 and CDR2 from the germline V gene are MGHRA and YSYEKL. The CDR3 sequence is 15 residues long. V shed 5 bases and J 6 bases; nucleotides not matched to a gene: 7. CDR3 amino acids: CASSEGQGKGQPQHF. DNA for the CDR3: TGCGCCAGCAGCGAGGGACAGGGGAAGGGTCAGCCCCAGCATTTT.

The chain is built from TRBV7-9 and TRBJ1-3; D gene uncertain. The V gene's germline CDR1 is SEHNR and CDR2 FQNEAQ (reference sequence). Trimming left V 3 bases short and J 0 bases short, with 3 bases between. The CDR3 spans 13 residues. CDR3 nucleotide sequence: TGTGCCAGCAGCTTGGGCTCTGGAAACACCATATATTTT. This codes for CASSLGSGNTIYF.

The chain recombines TRBV11-2 with TRBJ1-2; 8 bases agree with TRBD1. The V gene's germline CDR1 is SGHAT and CDR2 FQNNGV. The junction had 6 bases not matched to a gene; V was cut back by 6 bases and J by 6 bases. CDR3 size: 13 residues. The CDR3 nucleotides are TGTGCCAGCAGACAACGGACAGGGAATGGCTACACCTTC. It codes for CASRQRTGNGYTF.

This sequence joins TRBV19 and TRBJ2-2, with 7 bases aligning to TRBD1. CDR1 and CDR2 from the germline V gene are LNHDA and SQIVND (reference sequence). The CDR3 is 12 residues long. CDR3: CATGLNTGELFF. CDR3 DNA: TGTGCGACAGGGTTAAACACCGGGGAGCTGTTTTTT.

The chain is built from TRBV27 and TRBJ1-6; tentative D call: TRBD1 (5 bases). Trimming took off 6 bases at V and 9 bases at J, with 15 bases between the two ends. The CDR3 runs 14 residues. Germline CDR1 is MNHEY and CDR2 is SMNVEV (reference sequence). DNA of the CDR3: TGTGCCAGCAGCCCCGGGACTCTCAGTTCACCCCTCCACTTT. It specifies CASSPGTLSSPLHF.

This sequence joins TRBV7-9 and TRBJ1-4; D ambiguous. V was trimmed by 5 bases and J by 15 bases, leaving 16 bases between them. CDR3 length: 12 amino acids. Germline CDR1 is SEHNR and CDR2 is FQNEAQ (reference sequence). The CDR3 region has the DNA TGTGCCAGCAGCCTTGAGATGGGAGGAGTGTTTTTT. Translated, it gives CASSLEMGGVFF.

The rearrangement links TRBV29-1 to TRBJ2-1; weak D call: TRBD1 (5 bases). Germline V lookup: CDR1 SQVTM, CDR2 ANQGSEA. This CDR3 spans 14 amino acids. The CDR3 DNA is TGCACCATAGGCCCAGACCAGGGAAGGAATGAGCAGTTCTTC. It encodes CTIGPDQGRNEQFF.

This sequence joins TRBV2 and TRBJ1-1; D gene uncertain. Trimming removed 2 bases from V and 0 bases from J, with 7 bases in between. Germline CDR1 reads SNHLY; CDR2 reads FYNNEI. This CDR3 has 14 residues. In DNA, the CDR3 is TGTGCCAGCAGTGAAATGGCCATGAACACTGAAGCTTTCTTT. Protein: CASSEMAMNTEAFF.

The chain is built from TRBV5-1 and TRBJ2-3; 7 bases agree with TRBD1. Germline CDR1 is SGHRS and CDR2 is YFSETQ. This CDR3 comprises 15 residues. After removal of 3 bases from V and 2 bases from J, the junction contained 6 bases not matched to a gene. The DNA for the CDR3 is TGCGCCAGCAGCTCGGCCGGGACAGACACAGATACGCAGTATTTT. As protein: CASSSAGTDTDTQYF.

The chain recombines TRBV12-5 with TRBJ2-3, with 7 bases lining up with TRBD1. Germline V lookup: CDR1 LGHNT, CDR2 FRNRAP. V lost 9 bases, J lost 2 bases, and 5 bases stayed unmatched. The CDR3 covers 13 residues. The CDR3 DNA reads TGTGCTAGCCGACAGGGCCCCACAGATACGCAGTATTTT. Its translation is CASRQGPTDTQYF.

The chain links TRBV9 to TRBJ1-1; no reliable D call. Per germline, CDR1 SGDLS and CDR2 YYNGEE. The CDR3 is 15 amino acids. V lost 3 bases to trimming and J lost 1 base, with 13 bases between them. The CDR3 is CASSAGPNPNTEAFF. The CDR3 nucleotides read TGTGCCAGCAGCGCCGGACCGAACCCGAACACTGAAGCTTTCTTT.

The rearrangement joins TRBV5-1 to TRBJ2-1; 8 bases are a match to TRBD2. CDR1 is SGHRS, CDR2 YFSETQ, per germline. J gave up 6 bases and V 0 bases, and 11 bases lay outside the gene matches. The CDR3 length is 17 residues. The CDR3 DNA is TGCGCCAGCAGCTTGGGGTCGAGCGGGAGCGGGTCCAATGAGCAGTTCTTC. As protein: CASSLGSSGSGSNEQFF.

There are a few counts of this clone. This chain's CDR3 is CASSYQGNPNNEQFF. DNA for the CDR3: TGTGCCAGCAGTTACCAGGGCAACCCAAACAATGAGCAGTTCTTC. This chain uses TRBV6-6 with TRBJ2-1; tentative D call: TRBD1 (5 bases). The CDR3 spans 15 residues. Germline CDR1 MNHNY, CDR2 SVGAGI (reference sequence). V lost 2 bases to trimming and J lost 5 bases, with 13 bases between them.

The chain uses TRBV2 and TRBJ2-3; D gene ambiguous. The germline CDR1 and CDR2 sequences are SNHLY and FYNNEI. The V gene lost 6 bases and the J gene lost 6 bases, with 13 bases spanning the gap. This CDR3 has 13 residues. Written as DNA, the CDR3 is TGTGCCAGCAGCCTCAATCCACTCGATACGCAGTATTTT. Protein product: CASSLNPLDTQYF.

This clone turned up a few times. The rearrangement links TRBV29-1 to TRBJ2-7; the D is unclear. Trimming stripped 2 bases from V and 5 bases from J, with 13 bases between. This CDR3 has 13 residues. The germline V gene encodes CDR1 SQVTM and CDR2 ANQGSEA. CDR3 DNA: TGCAGCGTTGAATCCGGGCTCGTCGACGAGCAGTACTTC. Amino acid sequence: CSVESGLVDEQYF.

V usage is TRBV4-2 and J usage is TRBJ1-1; D is unresolved. This CDR3 comprises 12 residues. Between the trimmed V and J ends, which lost 5 bases and 5 bases, there was a span of 9 bases. Germline loops: CDR1 LGHNA, CDR2 YNFKEQ. The CDR3 coding sequence is TGTGCCAGCAGCTTGATAGGAACTGAAGCTTTCTTT. Protein product: CASSLIGTEAFF.

The chain is built from TRBV13 and TRBJ2-3; tentative D call: TRBD2 (6 bases). CDR1 and CDR2 from the germline V gene are PRHDT and FYEKMQ (reference sequence). The CDR3 is made up of 14 amino acids. V gave up 2 bases and J gave up 4 bases, with 10 bases separating them. As DNA, the CDR3 is TGTGCCAGCAGCTTACAACTAGCCCCAGATACGCAGTATTTT. Its protein is CASSLQLAPDTQYF.